The rows below give T cell receptor beta chains drawn from one sample of a study of blood T cell repertoires in COVID-19. The data were produced by immunoSEQ multiplex PCR, yet TCRdb's version contains in-frame clones alone and is incomplete. This table has 130,000 or so clones, 65% to 80% appearing once. The sample taken for sequencing was peripheral blood. The receptors derive from a man aged 50-59 years with acute or convalescent COVID-19. Each CDR3 is given with its conserved first and last residue. D genes are given only for firm matches. Clone size is shown for a subset of rows, as once, few, many or a class of expanded clone.

cdr3_aa cdr3_nt j_call v_call d_call clone_size
CASSQDGGGAGTDTQYF TGCGCCAGCAGCCAAGATGGGGGGGGCGCGGGCACAGATACGCAGTATTTT TRBJ2-3 TRBV4-1 NA NA
CASSEWPGTSGSYEQYF TGTGCCAGCAGTGAATGGCCCGGTACTAGCGGATCCTACGAGCAGTACTTC TRBJ2-7 TRBV6-1 TRBD2 once
CASRKGWGGEEQFF TGTGCCAGCAGGAAGGGCTGGGGCGGCGAGGAGCAGTTCTTC TRBJ2-1 TRBV5-6 NA NA
CASKEYTEAFF TGTGCCAGCAAGGAGTACACTGAAGCTTTCTTT TRBJ1-1 TRBV2 NA NA
CASSIDISVNTEAFF TGTGCCAGTAGCATCGACATTTCTGTGAACACTGAAGCTTTCTTT TRBJ1-1 TRBV19 NA NA
CASSEGGAREKLFF TGTGCCAGCAGTGAGGGGGGAGCTAGGGAGAAACTGTTTTTT TRBJ1-4 TRBV2 NA NA
CASSSVSYYGYTF TGTGCCAGCAGTTCGGTGAGCTACTATGGCTACACCTTC TRBJ1-2 TRBV27 NA once
CASSLARENIQYF TGTGCCAGCAGCTTAGCTCGGGAAAACATTCAGTACTTC TRBJ2-4 TRBV7-7 NA NA
CASRVAGENTEAFF TGTGCCAGTAGGGTGGCCGGGGAGAACACTGAAGCTTTCTTT TRBJ1-1 TRBV19 NA few
CASSYLGAHTGELFF TGTGCCAGCAGTTACTTGGGGGCCCACACCGGGGAGCTGTTTTTT TRBJ2-2 TRBV6-5 NA NA
CASSDRTGVDTGELFF TGTGCCAGCAGTGATAGGACAGGGGTGGACACCGGGGAGCTGTTTTTT TRBJ2-2 TRBV6-1 TRBD1 few
CASSRRTGGSTGANVLTF TGTGCCAGCAGCAGAAGGACAGGGGGTAGTACTGGGGCCAACGTCCTGACTTTC TRBJ2-6 TRBV9 TRBD1 NA
CASSVVQGNEQFF TGTGCCAGCAGCGTCGTTCAGGGCAATGAGCAGTTCTTC TRBJ2-1 TRBV7-2 NA NA
CASSLSGFLYPNTEAFF TGTGCCAGCAGTCTCTCGGGGTTTCTATACCCGAACACTGAAGCTTTCTTT TRBJ1-1 TRBV28 NA NA